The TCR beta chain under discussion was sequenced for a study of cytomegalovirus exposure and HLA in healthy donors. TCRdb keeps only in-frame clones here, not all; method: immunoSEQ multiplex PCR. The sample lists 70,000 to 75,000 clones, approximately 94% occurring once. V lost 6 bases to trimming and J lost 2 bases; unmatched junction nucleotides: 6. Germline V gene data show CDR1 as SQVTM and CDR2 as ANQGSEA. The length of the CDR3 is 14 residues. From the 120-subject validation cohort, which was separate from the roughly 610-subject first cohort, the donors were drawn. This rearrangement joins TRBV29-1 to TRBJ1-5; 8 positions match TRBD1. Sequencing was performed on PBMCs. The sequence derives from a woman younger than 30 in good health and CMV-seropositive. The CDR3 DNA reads TGCAGCGTGGCAGGGGGCGAAGGCAATCAGCCCCAGCATTTT. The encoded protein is CSVAGGEGNQPQHF. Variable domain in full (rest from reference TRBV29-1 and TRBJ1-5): SAVISQKPSRDICQRGTSLTIQCQVDSQVTMMFWYRQQPGQSLTLIATANQGSEATYESGFVIDKFPISRPNLTFSTLTVSNMSPEDSSIYLCSVAGGEGNQPQHFGDGTRLSIL.